Below are 24 T cell receptor beta chains sequenced from a single sample in a study of vaccination and CD4 T cells after COVID-19. Cultured CD4+ T cell DNA underwent sequencing with the Oncomine TCR Beta short-read assay. One entry per CDR3 protein results from TCRdb running MiXCR on the PCR reads. The sample holds 2,500 to 3,500 distinct CDR3 sequences, about 25% seen once. No antigen is known for these receptors. Treatment indicated: 10-day PBMC culture with coronavirus spike peptide pools or control peptides (ViraFEST assay). The sequencing used CD4+ T cells from blood, cultured in vitro, collected after SARS-CoV-2 vaccination. The receptors here all came from a human donor who had recovered from COVID-19.

This clonotype rates as medium-sized. The chain uses TRBV27 and TRBJ1-2, with TRBD1 matching over 10 bases. The trim removed 5 bases at V and 4 bases at J, leaving 7 bases unmatched. This CDR3 spans 15 amino acids. CDR1 and CDR2 (germline): MNHEY, SMNVEV (reference sequence). The CDR3 DNA is TGTGCCAGCAGTCCGCGACAGGGGGCCATCTATGGCTACACCTTC. This codes for CASSPRQGAIYGYTF.

This clonotype occurred a few times. The chain recombines TRBV20-1 with TRBJ2-1; TRBD1 aligns across 9 bases. V was clipped by 3 bases and J by 7 bases; unmatched bases: 10. This CDR3 is 15 amino acids long. Looked up from germline, CDR1 is DFQATT and CDR2 is SNEGSKA (reference sequence). CDR3 sequence reads: CSASDWGTGLNEQFF. CDR3 bases: TGCAGTGCTAGTGACTGGGGGACAGGGCTTAATGAGCAGTTCTTC.

By share, this clonotype ranks as medium-sized. The chain joins TRBV20-1 to TRBJ1-5; D possibly corresponds to TRBD1 (5 bases). CDR3 length: 15 residues. Trimming left V 5 bases short and J 0 bases short, with 14 bases between. Germline V gene lookup returns CDR1 DFQATT and CDR2 SNEGSKA (reference sequence). The CDR3 protein is CSALMEGYSNQPQHF. In nucleotides, the CDR3 is TGCAGTGCTCTTATGGAGGGGTATAGCAATCAGCCCCAGCATTTT.

The J gene is TRBJ1-5, the V gene TRBV4-1; D uncertain. Between the trimmed V and J ends, which lost 0 bases and 4 bases, there was a span of 4 bases. This CDR3 has 13 amino acids. CDR1 is MGHRA and CDR2 is YSYEKL in the germline V gene. The CDR3 sequence: CASSQERNQPQHF. CDR3 DNA: TGCGCCAGCAGCCAAGAACGGAATCAGCCCCAGCATTTT.

This clonotype ranks as medium-sized. The chain is built from TRBV20-1 and TRBJ2-5, with 8 positions matching TRBD2. Germline V CDR1 and CDR2: DFQATT, SNEGSKA (reference sequence). J gave up 8 bases and V 4 bases, and 6 bases lay outside the gene matches. The CDR3 is made up of 12 amino acids. The CDR3 sequence is CSAKAGEVTQYF. The DNA of the CDR3 is TGCAGTGCTAAAGCGGGGGAAGTAACCCAGTACTTC.

The chain links TRBV12-3 or TRBV12-4 to TRBJ1-5, with no clear D. This CDR3 has 11 amino acids. The V and J ends lost 8 bases and 11 bases respectively, with 13 bases between them. The CDR3, as DNA: TGTGCCAGCGGACGGTCTGGTGCCCAGCATTTT. Translating gives CASGRSGAQHF.

This clonotype is classed as medium-sized. The chain carries TRBV7-2 and TRBJ1-2; the D gene is possibly TRBD1 (6 bases). CDR1 is SGHTA, CDR2 FQGNSA, per germline. The CDR3 sequence is 12 residues long. The V end was cut by 5 bases, the J end by 6 bases, with 10 bases between. CDR3 sequence (DNA): TGTGCCAGCAGCAAACAGGGTAATGGCTACACCTTC. Its translation is CASSKQGNGYTF.

In this sample, this clonotype turned up a few times. The rearrangement uses TRBV6-4 and TRBJ2-1; D not certain. The CDR3 loop spans 14 amino acids. V lost 6 bases and J 0 bases, leaving 9 bases between the germline ends. CDR1 is MRHNA and CDR2 is SNTAGT in the germline V gene. The CDR3 sequence: CASSVEVSYNEQFF. The CDR3 bases are TGTGCCAGCAGCGTAGAGGTCTCCTACAATGAGCAGTTCTTC.

By frequency in the sample, this clonotype is medium-sized (0.01 to 0.1%). V usage is TRBV6-1 and J usage is TRBJ2-5; no firm D call. Trimming took 5 bases from V and 3 from J, leaving 10 bases between them. Germline V gene lookup returns CDR1 MNHNS and CDR2 SASEGT. The CDR3 sequence is 13 residues long. The CDR3 is CASSPDSEETQYF. The DNA for the CDR3 is TGTGCCAGCAGTCCTGATTCCGAAGAGACCCAGTACTTC.

The CDR3 reads CASSLGDYLTKFF. The CDR3 nucleotides are TGCGCCAGCAGCTTGGGGGACTACCTAACCAAGTTCTTC. The chain recombines TRBV5-1 with TRBJ2-1; 7 nucleotides agree with TRBD2. CDR3 length equals 13 residues. V was pared by 0 bases and J by 14 bases, with 8 bases of the junction left unmatched. CDR1 SGHRS and CDR2 YFSETQ come from the germline V gene.

The chain links TRBV20-1 to TRBJ1-3, with a possible D match to TRBD1 (5 bases). This CDR3 is built from 15 residues. Trimming stripped 7 bases from V and 4 bases from J, with 20 bases between. Per germline, CDR1 DFQATT and CDR2 SNEGSKA (reference sequence). CDR3 region: CSVSPGTSKGNTIYF. The CDR3 bases are TGCAGTGTCAGCCCCGGGACTAGTAAGGGAAACACCATATATTTT.

The rearrangement joins TRBV21-1 to TRBJ1-2. TRBV21-1 is a pseudogene locus. The CDR3 contains 16 residues. Written as DNA, the CDR3 is TGTGCCAGCAGCCCGGAGGGCAGGGGCGCTAACTATGGCTACACCTTC. As protein: CASSPEGRGANYGYTF.

This clonotype was counted only a few times. The chain couples TRBV7-9 to TRBJ1-6, with 8 nucleotides matching TRBD1. CDR1 and CDR2 from the germline V gene are SEHNR and FQNEAQ (reference sequence). CDR3 size: 17 residues. V was clipped by 1 base and J by 7 bases; unmatched bases: 9. The CDR3 is CASSLGSAGGRNSPLHF. For the CDR3, the DNA is TGTGCCAGCAGCTTAGGGTCGGCAGGGGGCCGGAATTCACCCCTCCACTTT.

About this clonotype itself: This may come from a read error, since a much larger clone is one base off. The chain combines TRBV7-9 with TRBJ2-5, with 8 bases lining up with TRBD1. This CDR3 is built from 15 residues. Germline V gene sequence: CDR1 SEHNR, CDR2 FQNEAQ (reference sequence). The V gene end was trimmed by 0 bases and the J gene end by 8 bases; junction bases not matched to a gene: 8. The DNA of the CDR3 is TGTGCCAGCAGCTTAGCGCGTGGGGCAGGGGGCACCCAGTACTTC. It codes for CASSLARGAGGTQYF. Variable domain in full (rest from reference TRBV7-9 and TRBJ2-5): DTGVSQNPRHKITKRGQNVTFRCDPISEHNRLYWYRQTLGQGPEFLTYFQNEAQLEKSRLLSDRFSAERPKGSFSTLEIQRTEQGDSAMYLCASSLARGAGGTQYFGPGTRLLVL.

There are a few counts of this clonotype. CDR3 DNA: TGTGCCAGCAGCTTAGACACCCCCTACGAGCAGTACTTC. Its translation is CASSLDTPYEQYF. This chain connects TRBV11-1 to TRBJ2-7; no clear D. Trimming took 1 base from V and 2 from J, leaving 6 bases between them. The CDR3 length is 13 residues. Germline V gives CDR1 SGHAT, CDR2 FQDESV (reference sequence).

This clonotype is judged large (0.1 to 1%). V usage is TRBV6-1 and J usage is TRBJ1-2; TRBD1 is a possible D gene (6 bases). Per germline, CDR1 MNHNS and CDR2 SASEGT. The V and J ends lost 2 bases and 7 bases respectively, with 11 bases between them. CDR3 size: 13 residues. CDR3 amino acids: CASSERQGSGYTF. The CDR3 coding sequence is TGTGCCAGCAGTGAACGGCAGGGGAGTGGCTACACCTTC.

This chain connects TRBV20-1 to TRBJ1-6, with a tentative D call TRBD1 (6 bases). The V gene's germline CDR1 is DFQATT and CDR2 SNEGSKA (reference sequence). The CDR3 loop spans 12 amino acids. As DNA, the CDR3 is TGCAGCAACAGGGAGGGGAATTCACCCCTCCACTTT. Its protein is CSNREGNSPLHF.

The table lists this clonotype with a few counts. This chain joins TRBV20-1 and TRBJ2-1; D call uncertain. Germline CDR1 and CDR2: DFQATT and SNEGSKA (reference sequence). Trimming pared 4 bases from V and 9 bases from J, leaving 25 bases between. The CDR3 totals 16 residues. CDR3 sequence: CSANPEDKYGFGEQFF. CDR3 sequence (DNA): TGCAGTGCTAACCCCGAGGATAAGTACGGATTTGGTGAGCAGTTCTTC.

This clonotype is categorized as medium-sized (0.01 to 0.1%). This chain joins TRBV19 and TRBJ1-5; maybe TRBD1 (5 bases). Germline V gives CDR1 LNHDA, CDR2 SQIVND (reference sequence). V was pared by 3 bases and J by 7 bases, with 13 bases between. This CDR3 comprises 14 residues. The CDR3 sequence is CASSIGRGGQPQHF. CDR3 nucleotide sequence: TGTGCCAGTAGTATCGGTAGGGGCGGGCAGCCCCAGCATTTT.

This clonotype counts as large. The gene calls are TRBV20-1 and TRBJ2-7, with TRBD1 matching over 8 bases. Germline-derived CDR1 and CDR2 are DFQATT and SNEGSKA (reference sequence). J gave up 1 base and V 3 bases, and 8 bases lay outside the gene matches. CDR3 length equals 15 residues. CDR3 DNA sequence: TGCAGTGCTAGTCCCGACAGGGGCTCATCCTACGAGCAGTACTTC. It translates to CSASPDRGSSYEQYF.

The chain is built from TRBV18 and TRBJ1-2; maybe TRBD1 (5 bases). V lost 5 bases, J lost 6 bases, and 16 bases lay in between. This CDR3 is 14 amino acids long. The germline CDR1 and CDR2 sequences are KGHSH and LQKENI. The CDR3 loop reads CASSSARGVDGYTF. CDR3 nucleotides: TGTGCCAGCTCATCCGCCCGGGGGGTTGATGGCTACACCTTC.

By sample fraction, this clonotype is hyperexpanded (1% or more). V gene TRBV20-1 combines with J gene TRBJ2-1, with 7 nucleotides matching TRBD2. The V gene end was trimmed by 0 bases and the J gene end by 7 bases; junction bases not matched to a gene: 9. Germline loops: CDR1 DFQATT, CDR2 SNEGSKA (reference sequence). CDR3 length: 15 amino acids. The CDR3 DNA sequence: TGCAGTGCTAGAGATCAAGGACTAGTGAGGAATGAGCAGTTCTTC. Translation gives CSARDQGLVRNEQFF.

Within the sample, this clonotype is medium-sized. The chain links TRBV7-9 to TRBJ2-6; maybe TRBD2 (5 bases). CDR3 length: 19 amino acids. Germline V gene data show CDR1 as SEHNR and CDR2 as FQNEAQ (reference sequence). The V and J ends lost 1 base and 0 bases respectively, with 16 bases between them. The CDR3 protein is CASSLDGGLLSSGANVLTF. For the CDR3, the DNA is TGTGCCAGCAGCTTAGATGGAGGACTGCTAAGCTCTGGGGCCAACGTCCTGACTTTC.

V and J are TRBV6-1 and TRBJ1-5; D is uncertain. The CDR3 extends over 18 amino acids. CDR1 MNHNS and CDR2 SASEGT come from the germline V gene. Trimming removed 5 bases from V and 2 bases from J, with 22 bases in between. CDR3 DNA: TGTGCCAGCAGTAAGGGCAGACTAATTGATTCGGGCAATCAGCCCCAGCATTTT. Protein: CASSKGRLIDSGNQPQHF.